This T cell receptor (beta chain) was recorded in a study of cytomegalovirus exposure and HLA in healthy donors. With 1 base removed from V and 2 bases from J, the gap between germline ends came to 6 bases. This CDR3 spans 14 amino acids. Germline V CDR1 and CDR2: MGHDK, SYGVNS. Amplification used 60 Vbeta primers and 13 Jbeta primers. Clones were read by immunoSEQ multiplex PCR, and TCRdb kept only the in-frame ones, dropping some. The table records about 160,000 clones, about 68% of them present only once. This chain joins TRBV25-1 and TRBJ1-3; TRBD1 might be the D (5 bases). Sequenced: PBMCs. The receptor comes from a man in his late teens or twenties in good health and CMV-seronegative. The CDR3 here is CASSELGAGNTIYF. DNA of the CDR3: TGTGCCAGCAGTGAATTAGGGGCTGGAAACACCATATATTTT.